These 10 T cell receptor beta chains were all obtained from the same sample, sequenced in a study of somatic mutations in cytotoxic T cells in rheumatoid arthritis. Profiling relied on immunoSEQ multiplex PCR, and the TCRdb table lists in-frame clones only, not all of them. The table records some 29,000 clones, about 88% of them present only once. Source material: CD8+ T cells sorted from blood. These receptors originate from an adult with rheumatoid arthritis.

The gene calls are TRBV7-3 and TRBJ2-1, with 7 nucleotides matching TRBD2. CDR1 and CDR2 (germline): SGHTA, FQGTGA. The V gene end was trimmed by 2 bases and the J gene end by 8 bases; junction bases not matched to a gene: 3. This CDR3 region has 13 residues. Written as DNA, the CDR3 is TGTGCCAGCAGCTTAGCGGGAGCGGATGAGCAGTTCTTC. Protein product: CASSLAGADEQFF. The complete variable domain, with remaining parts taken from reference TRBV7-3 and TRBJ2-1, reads GAGVSQTPSNKVTEKGKYVELRCDPISGHTALYWYRQSLGQGPEFLIYFQGTGAADDSGLPNDRFFAVRPEGSVSTLKIQRTERGDSAVYLCASSLAGADEQFFGPGTRLTVL.

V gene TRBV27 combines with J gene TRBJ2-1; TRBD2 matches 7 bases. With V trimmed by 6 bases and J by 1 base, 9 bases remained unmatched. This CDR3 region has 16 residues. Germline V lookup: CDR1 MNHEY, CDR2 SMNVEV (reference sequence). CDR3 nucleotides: TGTGCCAGCAGAAATCTTCTAGCGGAGTCCTACAATGAGCAGTTCTTC. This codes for CASRNLLAESYNEQFF.

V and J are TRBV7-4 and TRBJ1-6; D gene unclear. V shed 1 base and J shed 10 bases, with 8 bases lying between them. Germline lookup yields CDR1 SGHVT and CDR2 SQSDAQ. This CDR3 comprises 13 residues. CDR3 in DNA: TGTGCCAGCAGCTTAGAGGTCCGGTCACCCCTCCACTTT. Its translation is CASSLEVRSPLHF.

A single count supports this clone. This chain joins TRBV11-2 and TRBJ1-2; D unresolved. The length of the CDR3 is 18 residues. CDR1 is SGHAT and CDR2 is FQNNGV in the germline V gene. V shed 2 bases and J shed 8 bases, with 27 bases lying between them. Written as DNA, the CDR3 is TGTGCCAGCAGCTTAACGACGCCAAAAGATCTCTCCCCCCGGGGCTACACCTTC. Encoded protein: CASSLTTPKDLSPRGYTF.

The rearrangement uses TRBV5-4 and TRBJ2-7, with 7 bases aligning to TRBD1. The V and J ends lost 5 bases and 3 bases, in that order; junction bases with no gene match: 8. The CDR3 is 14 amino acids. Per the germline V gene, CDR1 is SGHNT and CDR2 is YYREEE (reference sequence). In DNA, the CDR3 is TGTGCCAGCAGTACCGGGACAGCGATCTACGAGCAGTACTTC. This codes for CASSTGTAIYEQYF. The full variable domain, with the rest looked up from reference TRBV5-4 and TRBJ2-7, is ETGVTQSPTHLIKTRGQQVTLRCSSQSGHNTVSWYQQALGQGPQFIFQYYREEENGRGNFPPRFSGLQFPNYSSELNVNALELDDSALYLCASSTGTAIYEQYFGPGTRLTVT.

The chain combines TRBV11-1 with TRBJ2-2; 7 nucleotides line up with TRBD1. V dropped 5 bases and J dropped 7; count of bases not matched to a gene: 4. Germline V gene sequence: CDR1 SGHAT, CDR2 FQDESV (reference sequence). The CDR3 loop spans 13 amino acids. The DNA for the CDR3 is TGTGCCAGCAGCCTACAGGGGTACGGGGAGCTGTTTTTT. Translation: CASSLQGYGELFF.

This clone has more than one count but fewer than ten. CDR3 protein: CASSLASGRHNEQFF. The CDR3, as DNA: TGTGCCAGCAGCTTAGCTAGCGGGAGACACAATGAGCAGTTCTTC. J is TRBJ2-1 and V is TRBV7-6; 9 bases fit TRBD2. V shed 0 bases, J shed 5 bases, and the junction held 2 bases outside the gene matches. There are 15 residues in the CDR3. Germline CDR1 SGHVS, CDR2 FNYEAQ. The whole variable domain, remainder taken from reference TRBV7-6 and TRBJ2-1, is GAGVSQSPRYKVTKRGQDVALRCDPISGHVSLYWYRQALGQGPEFLTYFNYEAQQDKSGLPNDRFSAERPEGSISTLTIQRTEQRDSAMYRCASSLASGRHNEQFFGPGTRLTVL.

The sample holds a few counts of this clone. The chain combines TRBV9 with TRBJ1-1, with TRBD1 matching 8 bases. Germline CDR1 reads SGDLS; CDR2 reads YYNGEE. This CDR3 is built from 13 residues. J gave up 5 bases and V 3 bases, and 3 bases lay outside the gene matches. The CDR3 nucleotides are TGTGCCAGCAGCGGGACAGGGATGACTGAAGCTTTCTTT. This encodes CASSGTGMTEAFF.

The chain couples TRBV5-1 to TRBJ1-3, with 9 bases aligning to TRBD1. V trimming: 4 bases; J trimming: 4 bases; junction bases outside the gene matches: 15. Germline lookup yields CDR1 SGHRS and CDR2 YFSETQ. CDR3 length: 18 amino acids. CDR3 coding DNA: TGCGCCAGCAGCAAAACAGGGGGCGACAGATTAAGCGGAAACACCATATATTTT. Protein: CASSKTGGDRLSGNTIYF.

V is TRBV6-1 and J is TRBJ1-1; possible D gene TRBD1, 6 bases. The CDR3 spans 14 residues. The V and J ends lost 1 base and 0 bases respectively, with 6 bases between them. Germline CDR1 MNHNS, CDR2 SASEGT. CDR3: CASSEDRVNTEAFF. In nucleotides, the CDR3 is TGTGCCAGCAGTGAAGACAGGGTGAACACTGAAGCTTTCTTT.